Here is one TCR beta chain with its context. No antigen is known for it. These data originate in a study of response to subunit inactivated influenza vaccine. Points from the study as a whole: The authors proposed limited new T cell recruitment per seasonal influenza vaccination.

With 4 bases removed from V and 6 bases from J, the gap between germline ends came to 10 bases. The CDR3 sequence is 13 residues long. Germline V gene data show CDR1 as SGDLS and CDR2 as YYNGEE. Using its own MiXCR run on the RT-PCR reads, TCRdb lists one record per CDR3 protein. The sample carries roughly 790,000 distinct CDR3 sequences, 21% recorded once. The V call is TRBV9, the J call TRBJ2-2; weak D call: TRBD2 (5 bases). The sequence came from a man in his forties or fifties who received an inactivated influenza vaccine. This specimen consisted of PBMCs from blood, obtained about 5 days after vaccination. The CDR3 DNA sequence: TGTGCCAGCAGCCCTGGGGAGTCCGGGGAGCTGTTTTTT. Translation: CASSPGESGELFF.